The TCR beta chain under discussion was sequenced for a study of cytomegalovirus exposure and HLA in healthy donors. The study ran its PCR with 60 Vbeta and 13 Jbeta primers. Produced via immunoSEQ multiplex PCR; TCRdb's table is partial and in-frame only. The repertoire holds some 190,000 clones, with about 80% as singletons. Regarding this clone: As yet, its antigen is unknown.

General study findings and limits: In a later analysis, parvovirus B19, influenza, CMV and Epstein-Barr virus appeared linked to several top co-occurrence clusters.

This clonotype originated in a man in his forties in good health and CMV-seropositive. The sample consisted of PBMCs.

CDR3 protein: CASSFGTSGRSVYTGELFF. The CDR3 nucleotides read TGCGCCAGCAGCTTCGGGACTAGCGGGAGAAGCGTTTACACCGGGGAGCTGTTTTTT. The chain has TRBV5-1 and TRBJ2-2, with 14 bases fitting TRBD2. Germline V gene sequence: CDR1 SGHRS, CDR2 YFSETQ. V lost 2 bases, J lost 3 bases, and 9 bases stayed unmatched. CDR3 length: 19 amino acids.